Below, 5 T cell receptor beta chains from the same sample are listed, as sequenced in a study of shared T cell receptors in the human thymus. The data were produced by immunoSEQ multiplex PCR, yet TCRdb's version contains in-frame clones alone and is incomplete. The sample includes more than 550,000 clones, 70% to 90% of them seen just once. A further study also used this sample, focusing on human thymus T cells.

Sequences were obtained from thymocytes. These receptors all stem from a girl in the first two years of life with a congenital heart defect.

V usage is TRBV18 and J usage is TRBJ1-5, with 10 bases aligning to TRBD1. Losses at the gene ends were 3 bases for V and 5 bases for J; bases not matched to a gene: 10. Germline CDR1 reads KGHSH; CDR2 reads LQKENI. The CDR3 length is 17 residues. Here the CDR3 reads CASSPGDRGHVDQPQHF. CDR3 sequence (DNA): TGTGCCAGCTCACCTGGTGACAGGGGGCATGTGGATCAGCCCCAGCATTTT.

V usage is TRBV6-6 and J usage is TRBJ2-3, with D maybe TRBD1 (5 bases). The germline V gene encodes CDR1 MNHNY and CDR2 SVGAGI (reference sequence). This CDR3 is 13 amino acids long. V lost 3 bases, J lost 6 bases, and 10 bases lay in between. The CDR3 loop reads CASSYRGVDTQYF. Written as DNA, the CDR3 is TGTGCCAGCAGTTATAGGGGTGTGGATACGCAGTATTTT.

The chain has TRBV4-1 and TRBJ2-1; TRBD1 aligns across 9 bases. Germline V gives CDR1 MGHRA, CDR2 YSYEKL. There are 16 residues in the CDR3. Trimming at V came to 1 base and at J to 3 bases, leaving 4 bases not matched to a gene. The CDR3 DNA is TGCGCCAGCAGCCAAGTGGGGGACAGGGTCTACAATGAGCAGTTCTTC. Its translation: CASSQVGDRVYNEQFF.

V usage is TRBV2 and J usage is TRBJ2-5; 7 bases fit TRBD2. The CDR3 has 17 amino acids. The V and J ends lost 3 bases and 5 bases, in that order; junction bases with no gene match: 15. The V gene's germline CDR1 is SNHLY and CDR2 FYNNEI. The CDR3 DNA reads as TGTGCCAGCAGTGATGTCGAGCGGGGTATTAATGCGGAGACCCAGTACTTC. This translates into CASSDVERGINAETQYF.

The chain couples TRBV7-6 to TRBJ2-1; 9 bases fit TRBD2. This CDR3 spans 15 amino acids. The V gene end was trimmed by 1 base and the J gene end by 5 bases; junction bases not matched to a gene: 3. Germline V CDR1 and CDR2: SGHVS, FNYEAQ. CDR3 protein: CASSLERGAHNEQFF. In DNA form, the CDR3 reads TGTGCCAGCAGCTTAGAGCGGGGGGCCCACAATGAGCAGTTCTTC.